Included here is one T cell receptor beta chain sequence, with context. Its antigen is not known. Reverse transcribing all isolated RNA meant expressed TCRB transcripts were sequenced. TCRdb's table, derived via immunoSEQ multiplex PCR, lists solely in-frame clones and lacks some. The sample lists more than 200,000 clones, under 20% occurring once. The CDR3 is made up of 14 amino acids. Trimming took 6 bases from V and 3 from J; bases not matched to a gene: 11. Per germline, CDR1 SQVTM and CDR2 ANQGSEA. The sample is drawn from a study of beta chain features in type 1 diabetes. Findings and limits, study-wide: The naive, central memory and Treg TCRB repertoires showed an apparent similarity that was greater among patients than among healthy donors. Moderate but significant shortening of TCRB CDR3s was recorded in all four CD4+ subsets from Type 1 diabetes patients.

The J gene is TRBJ2-7, the V gene TRBV29-1; 7 bases map to TRBD1. The sequence came from a man between 25 and 39 years old with type 1 diabetes. The sequenced sample consisted of naive CD4+ T cells from blood. The CDR3 DNA sequence: TGCAGCGTGGAGGAGAGACAGGGCTACTACGAGCAGTACTTC. The encoded protein is CSVEERQGYYEQYF.